A selection of T cell receptor beta chains follows, all from one sample in a study of blood T cell repertoires in COVID-19. Generated by immunoSEQ multiplex PCR, the TCRdb table keeps only in-frame clones and is missing some. Of approximately 200,000 clones in the sample, 85% to 90% were seen once. The sequenced material came from peripheral blood. Every receptor here comes from a young woman with active or convalescent COVID-19. The CDR3 runs from the conserved cysteine through the conserved F or W. D genes are given only for firm matches. The size of a clone is reported for some rows only, either as once, few or many, or as a class for expanded clones.

j_call d_call v_call clone_size cdr3_aa cdr3_nt
TRBJ2-3 TRBD1 TRBV5-1 . CASKGQGAGDTQYF TGCGCCAGCAAGGGACAGGGGGCGGGAGATACGCAGTATTTT
TRBJ1-5 . TRBV28 . CASRVIRRGYKWVSNQPQHF TGTGCCAGCAGAGTCATCCGGCGGGGGTACAAATGGGTGAGCAATCAGCCCCAGCATTTT
TRBJ1-1 . TRBV6-6 . CASSLLWYRKGGVNTEAFF TGTGCCAGCAGTCTCCTGTGGTACAGGAAGGGAGGTGTGAACACTGAAGCTTTCTTT
TRBJ2-3 . TRBV11-3 once CASSRPSDTQYF TGTGCCAGCAGCCGTCCCTCAGATACGCAGTATTTT
TRBJ1-2 . TRBV28 . CASSSDGQSNYGYTF TGTGCCAGCAGTTCCGACGGACAGTCGAACTATGGCTACACCTTC
TRBJ1-4 . TRBV2 once CASSRTEFNEKLFF TGTGCCAGCAGCAGGACAGAATTTAATGAAAAACTGTTTTTT
TRBJ2-2 TRBD2 TRBV3-1/TRBV3-2 . CASSDRSRTSGPFTGELFF TGTGCCAGCAGCGACAGGTCCCGAACTAGCGGGCCTTTCACCGGGGAGCTGTTTTTT
TRBJ1-4 TRBD1 TRBV7-9 . CASSSGQGNEKLFF TGTGCCAGCAGCTCGGGACAGGGTAATGAAAAACTGTTTTTT
TRBJ1-6 TRBD1 TRBV20-1 . CSASKGAQGGSPLHF TGCAGTGCCAGTAAAGGTGCGCAGGGGGGCTCACCCCTCCACTTT
TRBJ2-3 . TRBV3-1/TRBV3-2 . CASSPRQRSDTQYF TGTGCCAGCAGCCCTAGACAGAGATCAGATACGCAGTATTTT
TRBJ2-3 . TRBV28 . CASTPGLADTQYF TGTGCCAGCACCCCCGGGTTAGCAGATACGCAGTATTTT
TRBJ1-5 TRBD1 TRBV5-1 . CASSWGTGGLQPQHF TGCGCCAGCAGCTGGGGGACAGGGGGCCTTCAGCCCCAGCATTTT
TRBJ2-7 TRBD1 TRBV12-5 . CASGLLDRAYEQYF TGTGCTAGTGGTTTGTTGGACAGGGCCTACGAGCAGTACTTC
TRBJ1-2 . TRBV2 . CASSASGDEANYGYTF TGTGCCAGCAGTGCCTCAGGGGATGAAGCTAACTATGGCTACACCTTC
TRBJ1-2 . TRBV25-1 . CASSGQGYGYTF TGTGCCAGCAGTGGTCAGGGCTATGGCTACACCTTC
TRBJ2-7 . TRBV2 . CASRELAYEQYF TGTGCCAGCAGAGAACTTGCCTACGAGCAGTACTTC
TRBJ2-1 TRBD2 TRBV18 . CASSPARVSSGSPNEQFF TGTGCCAGCTCACCGGCTAGGGTGTCTAGCGGGAGTCCCAATGAGCAGTTCTTC
TRBJ2-5 . TRBV3-1/TRBV3-2 . CASSLQGGKTQYF TGTGCCAGCAGCTTACAGGGGGGGAAGACCCAGTACTTC
TRBJ2-5 TRBD2 TRBV19 . CASSPWTSRETQYF TGTGCCAGTAGTCCTTGGACTAGCCGGGAGACCCAGTACTTC
TRBJ1-1 TRBD1 TRBV6-2/TRBV6-3 . CASSSTGTGGAFF TGTGCCAGCAGCTCTACCGGGACAGGGGGGGCTTTCTTT
TRBJ1-1 TRBD1 TRBV19 . CASSAQGWNTEAFF TGTGCCAGTAGTGCACAGGGGTGGAACACTGAAGCTTTCTTT
TRBJ1-1 . TRBV29-1 . CSVGPPSLTEAFF TGCAGCGTGGGGCCTCCATCGTTGACTGAAGCTTTCTTT
TRBJ2-3 . TRBV21-1 . CASRQGMADTQYF TGTGCCAGCAGACAGGGAATGGCAGATACGCAGTATTTT
TRBJ1-1 . TRBV12-3/TRBV12-4 . CASSLRGDTEAFF TGTGCCAGCAGTTTACGGGGAGACACTGAAGCTTTCTTT
TRBJ1-1 TRBD1 TRBV2 . CATDRERVSEAFF TGTGCCACCGACAGGGAAAGAGTCTCTGAAGCTTTCTTT
TRBJ2-1 . TRBV1 . CTSSQDRAESYNEQFF TGCACCAGCAGCCAAGATCGAGCGGAGTCCTACAATGAGCAGTTCTTC
TRBJ2-5 TRBD1 TRBV5-6 . CASSSLGQWETQYF TGTGCCAGCAGCTCACTGGGACAGTGGGAGACCCAGTACTTC
TRBJ2-3 . TRBV7-8 . CASMTAGAGTQYF TGTGCCAGTATGACCGCTGGGGCTGGTACGCAGTATTTT